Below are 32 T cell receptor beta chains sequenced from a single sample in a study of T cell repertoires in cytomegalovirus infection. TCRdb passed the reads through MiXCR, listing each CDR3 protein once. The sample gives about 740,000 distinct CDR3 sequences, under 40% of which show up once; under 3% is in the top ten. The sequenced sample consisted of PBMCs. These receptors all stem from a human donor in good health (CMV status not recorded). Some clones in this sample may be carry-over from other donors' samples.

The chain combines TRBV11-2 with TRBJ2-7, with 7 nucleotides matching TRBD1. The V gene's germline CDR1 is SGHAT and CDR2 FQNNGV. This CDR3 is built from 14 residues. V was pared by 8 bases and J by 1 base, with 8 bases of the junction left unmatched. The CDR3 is CASRGTVRSYEQYF. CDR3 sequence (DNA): TGTGCCAGCCGAGGGACAGTAAGATCCTACGAGCAGTACTTC.

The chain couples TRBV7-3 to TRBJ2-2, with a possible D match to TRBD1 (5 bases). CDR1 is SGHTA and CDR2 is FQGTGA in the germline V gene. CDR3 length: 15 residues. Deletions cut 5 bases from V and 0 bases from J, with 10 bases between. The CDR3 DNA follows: TGTGCCAGCAGCCCGACAGCCTCGAACACCGGGGAGCTGTTTTTT. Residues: CASSPTASNTGELFF.

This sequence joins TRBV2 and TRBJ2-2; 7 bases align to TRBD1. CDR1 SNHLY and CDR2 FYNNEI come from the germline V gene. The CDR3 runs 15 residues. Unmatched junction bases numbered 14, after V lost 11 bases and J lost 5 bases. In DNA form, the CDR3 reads TGTGCCCGACAGAGGACAGGAGAAGGAACCGGGGAGCTGTTTTTT. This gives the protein CARQRTGEGTGELFF.

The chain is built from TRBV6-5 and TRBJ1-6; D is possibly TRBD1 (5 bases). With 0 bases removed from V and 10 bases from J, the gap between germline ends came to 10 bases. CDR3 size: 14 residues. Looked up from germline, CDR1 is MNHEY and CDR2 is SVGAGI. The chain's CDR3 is CASSYSMGDSPLHF. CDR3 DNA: TGTGCCAGCAGTTACTCGATGGGGGACTCACCCCTCCACTTT.

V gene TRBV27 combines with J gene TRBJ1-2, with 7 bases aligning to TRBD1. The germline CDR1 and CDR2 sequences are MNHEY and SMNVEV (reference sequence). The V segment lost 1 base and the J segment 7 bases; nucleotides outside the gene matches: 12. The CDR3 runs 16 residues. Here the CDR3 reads CASSLYGQAQISGYTF. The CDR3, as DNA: TGTGCCAGCAGTTTATACGGACAGGCTCAAATCTCTGGCTACACCTTC.

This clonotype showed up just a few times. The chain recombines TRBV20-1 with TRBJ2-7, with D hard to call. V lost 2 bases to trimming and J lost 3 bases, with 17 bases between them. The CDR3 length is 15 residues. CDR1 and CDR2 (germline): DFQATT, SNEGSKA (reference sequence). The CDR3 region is CSARSFDRTFYEQYF. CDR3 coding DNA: TGCAGTGCTAGAAGTTTTGACCGGACCTTCTACGAGCAGTACTTC.

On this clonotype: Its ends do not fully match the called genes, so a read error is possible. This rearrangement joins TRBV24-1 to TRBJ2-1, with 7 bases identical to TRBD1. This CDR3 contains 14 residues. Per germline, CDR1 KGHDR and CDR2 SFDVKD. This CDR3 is CATSHFRQGNEKFF. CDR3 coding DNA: TGTGCCACCAGTCATTTTAGACAGGGCAATGAGAAGTTTTTC.

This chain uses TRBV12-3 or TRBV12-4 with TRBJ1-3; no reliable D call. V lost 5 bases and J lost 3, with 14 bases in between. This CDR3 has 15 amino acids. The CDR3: CASSIRRSIGNTIYF. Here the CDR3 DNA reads TGTGCCAGCAGTATAAGACGGAGCATTGGAAACACCATATATTTT.

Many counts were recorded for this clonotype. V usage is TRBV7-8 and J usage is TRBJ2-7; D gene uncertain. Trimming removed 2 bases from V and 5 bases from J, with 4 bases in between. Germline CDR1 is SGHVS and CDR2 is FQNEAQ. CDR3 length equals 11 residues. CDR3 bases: TGTGCCAGCAGCTTATCGGACGAGCAGTACTTC. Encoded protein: CASSLSDEQYF.

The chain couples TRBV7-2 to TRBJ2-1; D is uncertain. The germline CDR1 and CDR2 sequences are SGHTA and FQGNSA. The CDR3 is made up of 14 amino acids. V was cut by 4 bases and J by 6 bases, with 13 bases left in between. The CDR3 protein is CASSSYKQSNEQFF. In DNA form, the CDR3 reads TGTGCCAGCAGCTCATATAAGCAGAGCAATGAGCAGTTCTTC.

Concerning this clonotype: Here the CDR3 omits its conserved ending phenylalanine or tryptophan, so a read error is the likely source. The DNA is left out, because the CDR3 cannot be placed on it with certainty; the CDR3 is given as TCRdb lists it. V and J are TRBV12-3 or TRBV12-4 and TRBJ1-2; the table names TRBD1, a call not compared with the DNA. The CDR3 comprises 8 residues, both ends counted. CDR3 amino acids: CASIPGQI.

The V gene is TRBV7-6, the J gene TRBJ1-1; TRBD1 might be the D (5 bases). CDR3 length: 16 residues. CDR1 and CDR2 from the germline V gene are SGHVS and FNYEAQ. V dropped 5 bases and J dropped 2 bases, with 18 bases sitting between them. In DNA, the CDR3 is TGTGCCAGCAGCCCCTTTCCGGGACGAAAAAACACTGAAGCTTTCTTT. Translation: CASSPFPGRKNTEAFF.

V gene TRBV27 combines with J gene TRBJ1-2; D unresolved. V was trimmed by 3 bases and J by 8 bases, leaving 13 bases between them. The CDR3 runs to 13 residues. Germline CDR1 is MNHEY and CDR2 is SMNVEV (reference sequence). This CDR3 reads CASSFEGFGGYTF. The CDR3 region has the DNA TGTGCCAGCAGTTTTGAGGGATTTGGGGGCTACACCTTC.

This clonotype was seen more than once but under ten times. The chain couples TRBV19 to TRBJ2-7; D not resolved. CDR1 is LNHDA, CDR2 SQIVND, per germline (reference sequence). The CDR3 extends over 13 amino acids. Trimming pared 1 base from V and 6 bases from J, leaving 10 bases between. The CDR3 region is CASSIGRRAEQYF. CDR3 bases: TGTGCCAGTAGTATAGGGAGACGAGCCGAGCAGTACTTC.

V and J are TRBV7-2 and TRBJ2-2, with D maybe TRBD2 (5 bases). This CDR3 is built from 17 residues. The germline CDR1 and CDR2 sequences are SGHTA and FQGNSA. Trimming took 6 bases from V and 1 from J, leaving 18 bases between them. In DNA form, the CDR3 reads TGTGCCAGCAGAAAGAGGGAGACCATGATGAACACCGGGGAGCTGTTTTTT. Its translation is CASRKRETMMNTGELFF.

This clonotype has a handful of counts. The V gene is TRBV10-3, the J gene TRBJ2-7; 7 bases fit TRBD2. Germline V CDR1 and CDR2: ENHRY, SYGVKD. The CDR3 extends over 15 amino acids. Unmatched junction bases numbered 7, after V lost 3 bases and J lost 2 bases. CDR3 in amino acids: CAISESSGKAYEQYF. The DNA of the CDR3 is TGTGCCATCAGTGAATCGAGCGGGAAGGCCTACGAGCAGTACTTC.

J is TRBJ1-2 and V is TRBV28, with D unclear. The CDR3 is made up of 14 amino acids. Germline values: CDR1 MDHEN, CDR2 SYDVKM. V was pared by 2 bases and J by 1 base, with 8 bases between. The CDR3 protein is CASSLTSVNYGYTF. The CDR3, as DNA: TGTGCCAGCAGTTTAACCTCCGTTAACTATGGCTACACCTTC.

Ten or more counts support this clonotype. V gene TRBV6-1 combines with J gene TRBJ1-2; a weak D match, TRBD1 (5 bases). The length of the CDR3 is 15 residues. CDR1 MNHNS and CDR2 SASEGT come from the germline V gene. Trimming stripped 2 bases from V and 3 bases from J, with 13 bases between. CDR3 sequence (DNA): TGTGCCAGCAGTGAATTCGGGGGAGGGGACTATGGCTACACCTTC. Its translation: CASSEFGGGDYGYTF.

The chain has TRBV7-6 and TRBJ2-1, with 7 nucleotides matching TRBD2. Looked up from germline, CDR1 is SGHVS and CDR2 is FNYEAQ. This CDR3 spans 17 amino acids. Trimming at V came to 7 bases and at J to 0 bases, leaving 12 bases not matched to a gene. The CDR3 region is CASTPGGGTSSYNEQFF. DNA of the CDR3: TGTGCCAGCACCCCCGGGGGAGGGACGAGCTCCTACAATGAGCAGTTCTTC.

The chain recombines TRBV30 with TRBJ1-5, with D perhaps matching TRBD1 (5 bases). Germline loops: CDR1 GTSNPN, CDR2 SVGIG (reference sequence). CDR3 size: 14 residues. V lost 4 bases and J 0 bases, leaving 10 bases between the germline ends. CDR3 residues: CAWTRAYSNQPQHF. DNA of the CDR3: TGTGCCTGGACCAGGGCTTATAGCAATCAGCCCCAGCATTTT. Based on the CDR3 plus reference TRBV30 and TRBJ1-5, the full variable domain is SQTIHQWPATLVQPVGSPLSLECTVEGTSNPNLYWYRQAAGRGLQLLFYSVGIGQISSEVPQNLSASRPQDRQFILSSKKLLLSDSGFYLCAWTRAYSNQPQHFGDGTRLSIL.

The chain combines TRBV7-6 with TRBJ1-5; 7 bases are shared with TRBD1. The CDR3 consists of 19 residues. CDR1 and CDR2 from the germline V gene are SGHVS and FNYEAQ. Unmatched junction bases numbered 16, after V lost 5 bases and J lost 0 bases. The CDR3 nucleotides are TGTGCCAGCAGCCCGACGGGACAGCAAGACGGTAATAGCAATCAGCCCCAGCATTTT. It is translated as CASSPTGQQDGNSNQPQHF.

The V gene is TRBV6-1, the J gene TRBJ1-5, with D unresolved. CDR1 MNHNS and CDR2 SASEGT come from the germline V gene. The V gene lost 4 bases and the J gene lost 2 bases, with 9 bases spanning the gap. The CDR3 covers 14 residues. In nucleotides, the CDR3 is TGTGCCAGCAGTGCTTTGAGCGGCAATCAGCCCCAGCATTTT. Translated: CASSALSGNQPQHF.

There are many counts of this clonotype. CDR3 nucleotide sequence: TGTGCCAGCAGCTTTTGGGCAACCTTAGACGAGACAGGGGGCTGGGAGACCCAGTACTTC. Its protein product is CASSFWATLDETGGWETQYF. V usage is TRBV7-6 and J usage is TRBJ2-5; 10 nucleotides align to TRBD1. CDR3 length equals 20 residues. V was pared by 3 bases and J by 5 bases, with 21 bases of the junction left unmatched. The germline V gene has CDR1 SGHVS and CDR2 FNYEAQ.

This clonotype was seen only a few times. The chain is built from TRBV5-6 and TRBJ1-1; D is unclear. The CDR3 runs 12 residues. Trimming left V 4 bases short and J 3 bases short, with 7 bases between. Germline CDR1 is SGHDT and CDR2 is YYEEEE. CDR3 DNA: TGTGCCAGCAGCCAGAGGTACACTGAAGCTTTCTTT. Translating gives CASSQRYTEAFF. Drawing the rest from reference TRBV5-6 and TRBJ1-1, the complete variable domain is DAGVTQSPTHLIKTRGQQVTLRCSPKSGHDTVSWYQQALGQGPQFIFQYYEEEERQRGNFPDRFSGHQFPNYSSELNVNALLLGDSALYLCASSQRYTEAFFGQGTRLTVV.

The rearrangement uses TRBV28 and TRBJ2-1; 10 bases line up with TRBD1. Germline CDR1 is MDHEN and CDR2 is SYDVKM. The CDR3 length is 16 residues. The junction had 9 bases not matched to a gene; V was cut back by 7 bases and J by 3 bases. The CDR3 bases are TGTGCCAGCACCCCTTTCGGACAGGGGGACTACAATGAGCAGTTCTTC. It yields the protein CASTPFGQGDYNEQFF.

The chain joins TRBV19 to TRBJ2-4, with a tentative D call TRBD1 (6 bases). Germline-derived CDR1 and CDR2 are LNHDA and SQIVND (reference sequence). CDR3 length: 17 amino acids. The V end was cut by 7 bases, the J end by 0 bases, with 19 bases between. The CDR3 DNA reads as TGTGCCAGTACCAAAGGAACAGGACAGCTAGCCAAAAACATTCAGTACTTC. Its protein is CASTKGTGQLAKNIQYF.

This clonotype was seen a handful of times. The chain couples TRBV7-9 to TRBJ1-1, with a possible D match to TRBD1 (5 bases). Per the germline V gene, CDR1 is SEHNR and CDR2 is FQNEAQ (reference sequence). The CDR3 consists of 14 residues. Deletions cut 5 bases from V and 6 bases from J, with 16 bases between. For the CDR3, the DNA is TGTGCCAGCAGCCAGGGCCTCCCGGGGGCTGAAGCTTTCTTT. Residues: CASSQGLPGAEAFF.

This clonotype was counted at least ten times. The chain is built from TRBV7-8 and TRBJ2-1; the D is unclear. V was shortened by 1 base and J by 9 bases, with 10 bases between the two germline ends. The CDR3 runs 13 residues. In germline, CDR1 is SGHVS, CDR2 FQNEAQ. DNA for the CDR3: TGTGCCAGCAGCTTAGATAGTACGGGTGAGCAGTTCTTC. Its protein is CASSLDSTGEQFF.

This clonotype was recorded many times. This CDR3 reads CAIWDRDRSYNEQFF. The DNA for the CDR3 is TGTGCCATCTGGGACCGGGATCGGTCCTACAATGAGCAGTTCTTC. The chain couples TRBV10-3 to TRBJ2-1; D possibly uses TRBD1 or TRBD2 (5 bases each). V lost 8 bases and J lost 1, with 15 bases in between. Germline assignment: CDR1 ENHRY and CDR2 SYGVKD. This CDR3 spans 15 amino acids.

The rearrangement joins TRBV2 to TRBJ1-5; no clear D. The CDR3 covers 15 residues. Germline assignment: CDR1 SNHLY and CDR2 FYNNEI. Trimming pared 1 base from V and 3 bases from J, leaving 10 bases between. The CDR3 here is CASSEVEGSNQPQHF. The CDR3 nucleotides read TGTGCCAGCAGTGAAGTAGAAGGGTCCAATCAGCCCCAGCATTTT.

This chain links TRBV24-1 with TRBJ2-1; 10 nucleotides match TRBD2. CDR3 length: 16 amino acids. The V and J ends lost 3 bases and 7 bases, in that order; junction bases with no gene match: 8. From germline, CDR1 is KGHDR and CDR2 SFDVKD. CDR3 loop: CATSDLSGRAKNEQFF. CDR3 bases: TGTGCCACCAGTGATCTGAGCGGGAGGGCCAAGAATGAGCAGTTCTTC.

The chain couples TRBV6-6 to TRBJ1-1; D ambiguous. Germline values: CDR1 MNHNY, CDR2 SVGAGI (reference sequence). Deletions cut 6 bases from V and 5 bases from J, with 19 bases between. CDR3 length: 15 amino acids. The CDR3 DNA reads TGTGCCAGCAGCCACGACACCGCTAGGAGTACTGAAGCTTTCTTT. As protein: CASSHDTARSTEAFF.